This section outlines one T cell receptor beta chain sequence together with its context. PCR employed 60 Vbeta and 13 Jbeta primers. Only in-frame clones appear in the TCRdb table, and some are missing; sequencing was by immunoSEQ multiplex PCR. Of about 160,000 clones in the sample, 65% to 80% were seen once. This record belongs to a study of cytomegalovirus exposure and HLA in healthy donors. In germline, CDR1 is LGHNA, CDR2 YNFKEQ. Trimming removed 4 bases from V and 4 bases from J, with 13 bases in between. This CDR3 spans 14 amino acids. This clonotype was sampled from a young man in good health and CMV-seropositive. V gene TRBV4-2 combines with J gene TRBJ1-1; no definite D call. Material: PBMCs. In nucleotides, the CDR3 is TGTGCCAGCAGCCCCCGGAGGAGCGGCACTGAAGCTTTCTTT. Its protein product is CASSPRRSGTEAFF.